This entry is about one TCR beta chain. This record belongs to a study of blood T cell repertoires in COVID-19. Study context: Acute and convalescent COVID-19 specimens originated in the United States, Italy and Spain. In each case, the material was cDNA or gDNA derived from T cells, B-cell-depleted T cells, or PBMCs.

Germline V gene lookup returns CDR1 DFQATT and CDR2 SNEGSKA (reference sequence). CDR3 length: 11 amino acids. The germline V and J ends were trimmed by 4 bases and 5 bases, with 8 bases remaining between them. In the source study's methods: By means of reference gene primer amplification, nucleated cell counts were estimated. Clones were sequenced by immunoSEQ multiplex PCR, and TCRdb holds only the in-frame ones, with some missing. Clone size and V and J calls were adopted from that table, with D and trimming inferred from the DNA. The sample consists of about 75,000 clones, around 90% of them appearing once.

Sequencing was done on a sample of peripheral blood. This sequence joins TRBV20-1 and TRBJ2-5; a weak D match, TRBD1 (6 bases). The clonotype was recovered from a human donor in a cohort sampled during active COVID-19. The CDR3 reads CSAKTGETQYF. In DNA, the CDR3 is TGCAGTGCTAAGACAGGCGAGACCCAGTACTTC.